A single sample is the source of the 27 T cell receptor beta chains below, sequenced in a study of blood T cell repertoires in COVID-19. Repertoires were generated with immunoSEQ multiplex PCR, while TCRdb's copy carries only in-frame clones and drops some. The sample lists nearly 110,000 clones; 71% were seen once. The material sequenced was peripheral blood. Receptors were obtained from a human donor with acute or convalescent COVID-19. The donor label of this sample is uncertain.

The genes are TRBV29-1 and TRBJ1-2; D is perhaps TRBD1 (5 bases). The CDR3 extends over 13 amino acids. Germline CDR1 is SQVTM and CDR2 is ANQGSEA. Trimming pared 0 bases from V and 7 bases from J, leaving 12 bases between. DNA of the CDR3: TGCAGCGTTGAAGACAGGGAAGCTCCTGGCTACACCTTC. Residues: CSVEDREAPGYTF.

The CDR3 coding sequence is TGCGCCAGCAGCTTACCGGGGGTGAATTCACCCCTCCACTTT. This gives the protein CASSLPGVNSPLHF. The J gene is TRBJ1-6, the V gene TRBV5-1, with TRBD1 as a possible D gene (5 bases). This CDR3 contains 14 residues. Per germline, CDR1 SGHRS and CDR2 YFSETQ. V lost 2 bases to trimming and J lost 7 bases, with 10 bases between them.

This clone occurred a few times. The gene calls are TRBV5-1 and TRBJ2-7, with 8 bases identical to TRBD1. The CDR3 runs 13 residues. With 1 base clipped from V and 3 bases from J, the junction kept 0 bases outside the gene matches. Germline CDR1 SGHRS, CDR2 YFSETQ. The CDR3: CASSLTGGYEQYV. The CDR3 DNA sequence: TGCGCCAGCAGCTTGACAGGGGGCTACGAGCAGTACGTC.

V gene TRBV29-1 combines with J gene TRBJ1-5; weak D call: TRBD1 (6 bases). Trimming took 4 bases from V and 5 from J, leaving 12 bases between them. The CDR3 has 13 residues. Germline V lookup: CDR1 SQVTM, CDR2 ANQGSEA. The CDR3 DNA follows: TGCAGCGTTGCCCCAGGGGACGATCAGCCCCAGCATTTT. Protein: CSVAPGDDQPQHF.

V and J are TRBV5-6 and TRBJ1-3, with 10 bases matching TRBD1. The CDR3 totals 15 residues. From germline, CDR1 is SGHDT and CDR2 YYEEEE. The V segment lost 2 bases and the J segment 6 bases; nucleotides outside the gene matches: 5. CDR3 nucleotide sequence: TGTGCCAGCAGCTTCCCGACAGGGGGCGAAAACACCATATATTTT. This gives the protein CASSFPTGGENTIYF.

The genes are TRBV5-1 and TRBJ2-2; 9 nucleotides agree with TRBD1. This CDR3 has 16 residues. The trim removed 6 bases at V and 4 bases at J, leaving 10 bases unmatched. Germline V gene sequence: CDR1 SGHRS, CDR2 YFSETQ. The DNA for the CDR3 is TGCGCCAGCACCGACCTCGGGACAGGGCTCACCGGGGAGCTGTTTTTT. Protein sequence: CASTDLGTGLTGELFF.

The chain couples TRBV19 to TRBJ1-2; D remains ambiguous. The CDR3 contains 13 residues. The V and J ends lost 3 bases and 5 bases respectively, with 10 bases between them. From germline, CDR1 is LNHDA and CDR2 SQIVND (reference sequence). CDR3 sequence: CASSMGHNYGYTF. The CDR3 DNA reads as TGTGCCAGTAGTATGGGCCACAATTATGGCTACACCTTC.

The rearrangement links TRBV7-2 to TRBJ1-1; D gene ambiguous. Germline lookup yields CDR1 SGHTA and CDR2 FQGNSA. Trimming left V 1 base short and J 1 base short, with 7 bases between. The CDR3 runs to 14 residues. The CDR3 spells CASSLGYGNTEAFF. In DNA, the CDR3 is TGTGCCAGCAGCTTAGGGTACGGGAACACTGAAGCTTTCTTT.

The rearrangement uses TRBV30 and TRBJ1-2, with 8 bases identical to TRBD1. The CDR3 spans 13 residues. CDR1 and CDR2 (germline): GTSNPN, SVGIG (reference sequence). V was clipped by 7 bases and J by 5 bases; unmatched bases: 9. The CDR3 DNA sequence: TGTGCCTTAACGACAGGGGTGGGTTATGGCTACACCTTC. Translating it yields CALTTGVGYGYTF.

This chain joins TRBV5-1 and TRBJ2-5; 8 bases match TRBD1. Germline V lookup: CDR1 SGHRS, CDR2 YFSETQ. CDR3 size: 15 residues. V dropped 4 bases and J dropped 2; count of bases not matched to a gene: 7. As DNA, the CDR3 is TGCGCCAGCAGCCGGACCGGACAGGGACAAGAGACCCAGTACTTC. This sequence encodes CASSRTGQGQETQYF.

The V gene is TRBV13, the J gene TRBJ1-1; a possible D gene is TRBD1 (6 bases). Deletions cut 5 bases from V and 4 bases from J, with 17 bases between. The CDR3 runs to 15 residues. Germline V CDR1 and CDR2: PRHDT, FYEKMQ (reference sequence). CDR3 amino acids: CASSNREGVSTEAFF. In DNA, the CDR3 is TGTGCCAGCAGCAACAGGGAGGGGGTTAGCACTGAAGCTTTCTTT.

The V and J genes are TRBV12-3 or TRBV12-4 and TRBJ1-2; D is perhaps TRBD1 (6 bases). The V end was cut by 3 bases, the J end by 3 bases, with 8 bases between. This CDR3 is 13 amino acids long. CDR3 in amino acids: CASSFGQHYGYTF. The CDR3 DNA reads TGTGCCAGCAGTTTCGGACAGCACTATGGCTACACCTTC.

The chain has TRBV7-2 and TRBJ1-2; 7 bases are a match to TRBD1. V trimming: 5 bases; J trimming: 4 bases; junction bases outside the gene matches: 7. The CDR3 consists of 14 residues. Per germline, CDR1 SGHTA and CDR2 FQGNSA. CDR3 protein: CASSPDRAGYGYTF. CDR3 nucleotide sequence: TGTGCCAGCAGCCCAGACAGGGCGGGCTATGGCTACACCTTC.

The chain links TRBV9 to TRBJ2-1; 12 nucleotides line up with TRBD2. Germline CDR1 SGDLS, CDR2 YYNGEE. The CDR3 is 17 residues long. Unmatched junction bases numbered 4, after V lost 1 base and J lost 2 bases. The CDR3 DNA reads as TGTGCCAGCAGCGTAAGGGCTAGCGGGGGGGCCTACAATGAGCAGTTCTTC. Residues: CASSVRASGGAYNEQFF. Full variable domain (outside the CDR3, taken from reference TRBV9 and TRBJ2-1): DSGVTQTPKHLITATGQRVTLRCSPRSGDLSVYWYQQSLDQGLQFLIQYYNGEERAKGNILERFSAQQFPDLHSELNLSSLELGDSALYFCASSVRASGGAYNEQFFGPGTRLTVL.

V is TRBV6-1 and J is TRBJ2-6; D is undetermined. The CDR3 spans 18 residues. The germline CDR1 and CDR2 sequences are MNHNS and SASEGT. The V end was cut by 1 base, the J end by 2 bases, with 15 bases between. The CDR3 DNA follows: TGTGCCAGCAGTGAAGGACTCTCATCCATCCCTGGGGCCAACGTCCTGACTTTC. Translating it yields CASSEGLSSIPGANVLTF.

The CDR3 here is CASSLTTVGSTQYF. The CDR3 coding sequence is TGTGCCAGCAGCTTAACGACAGTTGGTAGTACGCAGTATTTT. The chain recombines TRBV7-9 with TRBJ2-3; a possible D gene is TRBD1 (5 bases). The ends were cut back, 2 bases at V and 8 bases at J, with 14 bases in the middle. Germline V gene data show CDR1 as SEHNR and CDR2 as FQNEAQ (reference sequence). CDR3 length: 14 amino acids.

This clone was detected only a few times. The V call is TRBV18, the J call TRBJ2-1; the D gene is possibly TRBD1 (6 bases). Between the trimmed V and J ends, which lost 5 bases and 8 bases, there was a span of 10 bases. This CDR3 has 12 residues. From germline, CDR1 is KGHSH and CDR2 LQKENI. CDR3 sequence: CASSKQGDEQFF. For the CDR3, the DNA is TGTGCCAGCTCAAAACAGGGTGATGAGCAGTTCTTC.

The chain employs TRBV6-5 and TRBJ2-5, with 7 bases fitting TRBD1. Looked up from germline, CDR1 is MNHEY and CDR2 is SVGAGI. V shed 1 base, J shed 5 bases, and the junction held 10 bases outside the gene matches. The CDR3 spans 16 residues. The CDR3 region is CASSYWQRQGQETQYF. CDR3 sequence (DNA): TGTGCCAGCAGTTACTGGCAGCGACAGGGTCAGGAGACCCAGTACTTC.

The chain uses TRBV7-6 and TRBJ1-4; 12 bases agree with TRBD1. Germline V gives CDR1 SGHVS, CDR2 FNYEAQ. V gave up 6 bases and J gave up 8 bases; unmatched junction bases: 10. The CDR3 totals 16 residues. Here the CDR3 reads CASSPRGGTGGEKLFF. CDR3 nucleotide sequence: TGTGCCAGCAGTCCCCGCGGCGGGACAGGGGGCGAAAAACTGTTTTTT.

The V and J genes are TRBV29-1 and TRBJ2-6; D is unresolved. The germline V gene has CDR1 SQVTM and CDR2 ANQGSEA. The germline V and J ends were trimmed by 6 bases and 0 bases, with 9 bases remaining between them. The CDR3 spans 14 residues. The DNA for the CDR3 is TGCAGCGTCGGTTCTAGCTCTGGGGCCAACGTCCTGACTTTC. This gives the protein CSVGSSSGANVLTF.

CDR3 loop: CARPLAGSSYEQYV. The CDR3 DNA sequence: TGTGCCAGACCTCTAGCGGGAAGCTCCTACGAGCAGTACGTC. This chain joins TRBV5-3 and TRBJ2-7; 9 bases align to TRBD2. TRBV5-3 is filed as an ORF, its function uncertain. The V gene end was trimmed by 7 bases and the J gene end by 0 bases; junction bases not matched to a gene: 5. The CDR3 is 14 amino acids.

The V and J genes are TRBV7-2 and TRBJ1-5; perhaps TRBD1 as D (5 bases). CDR1 SGHTA and CDR2 FQGNSA come from the germline V gene. Trimming left V 1 base short and J 5 bases short, with 12 bases between. This CDR3 has 15 residues. The CDR3 region is CASSLGFQGYQPQHF. Here the CDR3 DNA reads TGTGCCAGCAGCTTAGGATTTCAGGGCTATCAGCCCCAGCATTTT. Filled out from reference TRBV7-2 and TRBJ1-5, the complete variable domain reads GAGVSQSPSNKVTEKGKDVELRCDPISGHTALYWYRQSLGQGLEFLIYFQGNSAPDKSGLPSDRFSAERTGGSVSTLTIQRTQQEDSAVYLCASSLGFQGYQPQHFGDGTRLSIL.

The DNA for the CDR3 is TGTGCCAGCAGTCCTCATGGGAGCTCCTATAATTCACCCCTCCACTTT. This sequence encodes CASSPHGSSYNSPLHF. The rearrangement joins TRBV3-1 (or the pseudogene TRBV3-2) to TRBJ1-6; D not resolved. The CDR3 consists of 16 residues. Trimming cost V 6 bases and J 0 bases, with 12 bases left between them. The germline CDR1 and CDR2 sequences are LGHDT and YNNKEL (reference sequence).

J is TRBJ2-2 and V is TRBV7-3; D might be TRBD2 (6 bases). Germline CDR1 SGHTA, CDR2 FQGTGA. The CDR3 is 14 residues long. V lost 5 bases, J lost 5 bases, and 12 bases lay in between. CDR3 sequence reads: CASSRGGRTGELFF. The DNA for the CDR3 is TGTGCCAGCAGCCGGGGAGGTCGAACCGGGGAGCTGTTTTTT. Complete variable domain (other parts from reference TRBV7-3 and TRBJ2-2): GAGVSQTPSNKVTEKGKYVELRCDPISGHTALYWYRQSLGQGPEFLIYFQGTGAADDSGLPNDRFFAVRPEGSVSTLKIQRTERGDSAVYLCASSRGGRTGELFFGEGSRLTVL.

V is TRBV3-1 (or the pseudogene TRBV3-2) and J is TRBJ1-1; tentatively, D is TRBD1 (5 bases). Germline V gene lookup returns CDR1 LGHDT and CDR2 YNNKEL (reference sequence). V was trimmed by 8 bases and J by 0 bases, leaving 19 bases between them. This CDR3 has 16 residues. The CDR3 coding sequence is TGTGCCAGCGGCCGTCTTGGGGCTGCTATGAACACTGAAGCTTTCTTT. Residues: CASGRLGAAMNTEAFF.

The chain links TRBV7-2 to TRBJ2-3; 9 nucleotides align to TRBD2. Germline CDR1 SGHTA, CDR2 FQGNSA. The CDR3 length is 16 residues. V was clipped by 4 bases and J by 7 bases; unmatched bases: 12. The CDR3 DNA follows: TGTGCCAGCAGCTATCAAGCTAGCGGGGTCGTTTATACGCAGTATTTT. It is translated as CASSYQASGVVYTQYF.

The chain carries TRBV7-6 and TRBJ2-5, with a tentative D call TRBD2 (5 bases). Germline CDR1 and CDR2: SGHVS and FNYEAQ. V was cut by 3 bases and J by 1 base, with 9 bases left in between. The CDR3 contains 14 residues. In nucleotides, the CDR3 is TGTGCCAGCAGCTTTAGAAGCGGCCAAGAGACCCAGTACTTC. Residues: CASSFRSGQETQYF.